The clone carrying this TCR beta chain was counted only a few times. Its target is not known. Researchers prepared the TCRbeta library using unique molecular identifiers, the study reports. TCRdb ran MiXCR on the PCR reads and lists one entry per CDR3 protein. The sample holds about 580,000 distinct CDR3 sequences, around 23% seen once. This sample stems from a study of T-cell reconstitution after alpha-beta-depleted transplantation in children. Study results and caveats: About two months after transplant, alpha-beta T cells reportedly came from several hundred expanded graft clones. The high TCRbeta diversity at day 60 in some patients came from surviving recipient T cells and thymic progenitors. T cells produced anew were the main source of T-cell counts and diversity one year after transplant.

Germline lookup yields CDR1 SQVTM and CDR2 ANQGSEA. The CDR3 runs 17 residues. Trimming left V 2 bases short and J 3 bases short, with 22 bases between. This specimen was PBMCs, mostly from graft donor cells, taken 360 days after TCRalphabeta/CD19-depleted stem cell transplant. V usage is TRBV29-1 and J usage is TRBJ2-5; no definite D call. This TCR came from a boy in the first two years of life who had a stem cell transplant for acute myeloid leukemia, so the T cells may come from the graft donor. CDR3 amino acids: CSVEITDILSFEETQYF. The DNA for the CDR3 is TGCAGCGTTGAAATCACAGATATACTTTCTTTTGAAGAGACCCAGTACTTC.